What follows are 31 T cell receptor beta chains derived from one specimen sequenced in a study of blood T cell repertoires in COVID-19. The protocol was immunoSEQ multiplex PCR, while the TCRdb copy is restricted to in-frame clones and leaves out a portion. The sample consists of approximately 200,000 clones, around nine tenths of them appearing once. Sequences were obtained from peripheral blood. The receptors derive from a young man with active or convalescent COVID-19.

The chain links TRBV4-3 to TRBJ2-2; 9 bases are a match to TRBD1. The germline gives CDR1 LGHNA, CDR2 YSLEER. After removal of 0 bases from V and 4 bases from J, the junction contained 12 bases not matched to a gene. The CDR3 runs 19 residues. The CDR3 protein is CASSQDTFDRGASTGELFF. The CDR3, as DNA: TGCGCCAGCAGCCAAGATACCTTCGACAGGGGGGCAAGCACCGGGGAGCTGTTTTTT.

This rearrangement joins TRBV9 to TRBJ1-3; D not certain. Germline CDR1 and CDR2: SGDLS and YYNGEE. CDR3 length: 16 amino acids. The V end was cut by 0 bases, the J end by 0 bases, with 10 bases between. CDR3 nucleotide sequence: TGTGCCAGCAGCGTAGCATTGGGGAGCTCTGGAAACACCATATATTTT. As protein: CASSVALGSSGNTIYF.

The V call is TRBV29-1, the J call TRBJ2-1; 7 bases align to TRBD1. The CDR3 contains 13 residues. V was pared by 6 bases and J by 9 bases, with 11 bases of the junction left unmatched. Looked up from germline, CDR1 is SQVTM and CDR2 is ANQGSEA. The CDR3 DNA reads TGCAGCGTAGCAGACAGGGTTACTACTGAGCAGTTCTTC. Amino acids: CSVADRVTTEQFF.

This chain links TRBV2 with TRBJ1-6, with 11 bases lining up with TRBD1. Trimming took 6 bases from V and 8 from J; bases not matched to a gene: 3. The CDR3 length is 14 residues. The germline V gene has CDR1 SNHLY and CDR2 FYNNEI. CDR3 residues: CASRPGQGDSPLHF. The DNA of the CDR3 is TGTGCCAGCAGGCCGGGACAGGGGGATTCACCCCTCCACTTT. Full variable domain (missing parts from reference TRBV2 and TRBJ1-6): EPEVTQTPSHQVTQMGQEVILRCVPISNHLYFYWYRQILGQKVEFLVSFYNNEISEKSEIFDDQFSVERPDGSNFTLKIRSTKLEDSAMYFCASRPGQGDSPLHFGNGTRLTVT.

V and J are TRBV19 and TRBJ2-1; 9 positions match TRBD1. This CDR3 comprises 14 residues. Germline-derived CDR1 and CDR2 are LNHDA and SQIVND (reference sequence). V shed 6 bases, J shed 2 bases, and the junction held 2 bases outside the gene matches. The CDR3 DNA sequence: TGTGCCAGTAGGCGACAGGGGGCCTACAATGAGCAGTTCTTC. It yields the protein CASRRQGAYNEQFF.

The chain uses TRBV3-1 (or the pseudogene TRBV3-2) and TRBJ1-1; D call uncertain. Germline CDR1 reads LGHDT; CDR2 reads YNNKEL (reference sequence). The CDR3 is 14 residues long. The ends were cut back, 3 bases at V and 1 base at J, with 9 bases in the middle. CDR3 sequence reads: CASSHRVSNTEAFF. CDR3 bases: TGTGCCAGCAGCCATCGGGTCTCGAACACTGAAGCTTTCTTT.

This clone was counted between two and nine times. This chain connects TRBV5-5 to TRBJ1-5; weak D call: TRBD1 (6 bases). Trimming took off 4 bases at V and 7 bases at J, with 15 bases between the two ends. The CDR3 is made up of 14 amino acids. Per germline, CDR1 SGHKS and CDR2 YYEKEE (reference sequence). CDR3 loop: CASSQGQGLQPQHF. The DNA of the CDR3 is TGTGCCAGCAGCCAGGGGCAGGGCCTCCAGCCCCAGCATTTT.

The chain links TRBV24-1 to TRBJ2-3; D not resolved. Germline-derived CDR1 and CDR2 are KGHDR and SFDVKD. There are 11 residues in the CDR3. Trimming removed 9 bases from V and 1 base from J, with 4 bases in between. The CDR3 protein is CATGRTDTQYF. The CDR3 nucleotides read TGTGCCACCGGCCGCACAGATACGCAGTATTTT.

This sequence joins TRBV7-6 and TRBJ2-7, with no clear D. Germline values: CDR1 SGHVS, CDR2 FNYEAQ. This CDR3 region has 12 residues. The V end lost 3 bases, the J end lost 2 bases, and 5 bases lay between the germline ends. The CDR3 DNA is TGTGCCAGCAGCTTTGACACCTACGAGCAGTACTTC. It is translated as CASSFDTYEQYF.

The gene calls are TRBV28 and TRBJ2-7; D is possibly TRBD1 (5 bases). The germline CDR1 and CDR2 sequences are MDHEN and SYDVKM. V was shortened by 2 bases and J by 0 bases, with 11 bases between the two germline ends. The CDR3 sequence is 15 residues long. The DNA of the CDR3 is TGTGCCAGCAGTTTAGGACAAATAAGCTCCTACGAGCAGTACTTC. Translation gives CASSLGQISSYEQYF.

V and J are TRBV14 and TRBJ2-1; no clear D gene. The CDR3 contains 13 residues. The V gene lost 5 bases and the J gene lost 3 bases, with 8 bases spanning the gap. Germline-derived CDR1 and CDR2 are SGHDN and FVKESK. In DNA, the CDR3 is TGTGCCAGCAGCTTTTACATCTACAATGAGCAGTTCTTC. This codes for CASSFYIYNEQFF. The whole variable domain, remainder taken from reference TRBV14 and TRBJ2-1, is EAGVTQFPSHSVIEKGQTVTLRCDPISGHDNLYWYRRVMGKEIKFLLHFVKESKQDESGMPNNRFLAERTGGTYSTLKVQPAELEDSGVYFCASSFYIYNEQFFGPGTRLTVL.

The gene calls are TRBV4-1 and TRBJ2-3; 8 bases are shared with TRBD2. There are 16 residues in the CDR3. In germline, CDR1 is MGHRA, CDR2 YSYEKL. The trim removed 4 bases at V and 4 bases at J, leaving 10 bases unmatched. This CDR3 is CASSPSPTSGADTQYF. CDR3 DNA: TGCGCCAGCAGCCCGTCCCCAACTAGCGGAGCAGATACGCAGTATTTT.

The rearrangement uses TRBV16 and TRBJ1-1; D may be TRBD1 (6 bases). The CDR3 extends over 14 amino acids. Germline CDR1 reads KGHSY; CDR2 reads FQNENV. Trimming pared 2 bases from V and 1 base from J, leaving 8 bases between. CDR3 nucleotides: TGTGCCAGCAGCCAAAGGACAGCGAACACTGAAGCTTTCTTT. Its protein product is CASSQRTANTEAFF.

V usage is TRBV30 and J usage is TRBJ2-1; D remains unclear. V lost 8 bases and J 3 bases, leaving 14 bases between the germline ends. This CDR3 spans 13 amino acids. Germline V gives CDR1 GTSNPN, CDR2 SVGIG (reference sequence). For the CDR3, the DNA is TGTGCCCACCGTAGCTTAAGCTACAATGAGCAGTTCTTC. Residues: CAHRSLSYNEQFF.

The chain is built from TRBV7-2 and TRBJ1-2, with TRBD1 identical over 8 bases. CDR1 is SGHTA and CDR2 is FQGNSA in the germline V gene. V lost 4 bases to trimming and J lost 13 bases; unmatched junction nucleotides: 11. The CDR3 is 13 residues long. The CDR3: CASSSWTGPPFTF. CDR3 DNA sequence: TGTGCCAGCAGCTCCTGGACAGGGCCTCCCTTCACCTTC.

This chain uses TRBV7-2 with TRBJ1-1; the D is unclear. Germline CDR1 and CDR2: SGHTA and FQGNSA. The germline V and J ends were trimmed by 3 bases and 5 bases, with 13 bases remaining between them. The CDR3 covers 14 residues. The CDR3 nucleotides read TGTGCCAGCAGCTTTTACCCTATGTCGACTGAAGCTTTCTTT. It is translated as CASSFYPMSTEAFF.

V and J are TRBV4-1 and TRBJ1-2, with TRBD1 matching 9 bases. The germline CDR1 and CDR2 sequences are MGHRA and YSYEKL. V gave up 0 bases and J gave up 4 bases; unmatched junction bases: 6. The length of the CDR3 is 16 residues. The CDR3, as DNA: TGCGCCAGCAGCCAAGAGGGGACAGGGAGGAGCTATGGCTACACCTTC. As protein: CASSQEGTGRSYGYTF.

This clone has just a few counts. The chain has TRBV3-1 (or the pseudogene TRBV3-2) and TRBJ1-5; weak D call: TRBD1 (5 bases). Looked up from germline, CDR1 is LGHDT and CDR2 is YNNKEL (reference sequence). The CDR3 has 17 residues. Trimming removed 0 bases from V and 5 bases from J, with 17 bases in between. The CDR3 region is CASSQEVLGDRDQPQHF. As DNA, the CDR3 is TGTGCCAGCAGCCAAGAGGTGCTTGGTGACAGAGATCAGCCCCAGCATTTT.

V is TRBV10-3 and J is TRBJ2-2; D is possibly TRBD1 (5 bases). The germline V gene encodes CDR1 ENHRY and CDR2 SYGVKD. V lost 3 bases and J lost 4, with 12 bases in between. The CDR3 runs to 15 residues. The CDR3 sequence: CAISDGAASTGELFF. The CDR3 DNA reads TGTGCCATCAGTGATGGGGCAGCCTCCACCGGGGAGCTGTTTTTT.

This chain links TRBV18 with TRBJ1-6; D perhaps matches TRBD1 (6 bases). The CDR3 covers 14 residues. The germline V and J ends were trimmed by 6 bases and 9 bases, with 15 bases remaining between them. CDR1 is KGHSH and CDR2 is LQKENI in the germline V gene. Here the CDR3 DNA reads TGTGCCAGCTCGCTTACAGGGTTGACTTCACCCCTCCACTTT. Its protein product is CASSLTGLTSPLHF.

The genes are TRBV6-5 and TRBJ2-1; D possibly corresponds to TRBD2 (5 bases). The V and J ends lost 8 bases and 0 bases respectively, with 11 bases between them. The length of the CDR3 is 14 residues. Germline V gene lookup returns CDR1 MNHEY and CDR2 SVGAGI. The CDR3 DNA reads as TGTGCCAGCCATAGCGCAAGCTCCTACAATGAGCAGTTCTTC. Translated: CASHSASSYNEQFF.

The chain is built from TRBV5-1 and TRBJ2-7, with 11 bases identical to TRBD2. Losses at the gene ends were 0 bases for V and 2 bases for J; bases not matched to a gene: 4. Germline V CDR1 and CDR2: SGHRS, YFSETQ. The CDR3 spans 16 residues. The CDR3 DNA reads TGCGCCAGCAGCTTGGAGGGACTAGCGGTGACCTACGAGCAGTACTTC. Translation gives CASSLEGLAVTYEQYF.

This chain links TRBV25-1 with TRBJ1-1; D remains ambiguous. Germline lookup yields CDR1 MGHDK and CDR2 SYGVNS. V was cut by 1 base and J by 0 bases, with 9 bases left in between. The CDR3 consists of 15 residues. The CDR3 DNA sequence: TGTGCCAGCAGTGAATTTAGCTCCTTGAACACTGAAGCTTTCTTT. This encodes CASSEFSSLNTEAFF. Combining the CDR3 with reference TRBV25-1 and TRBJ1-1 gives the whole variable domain EADIYQTPRYLVIGTGKKITLECSQTMGHDKMYWYQQDPGMELHLIHYSYGVNSTEKGDLSSESTVSRIRTEHFPLTLESARPSHTSQYLCASSEFSSLNTEAFFGQGTRLTVV.

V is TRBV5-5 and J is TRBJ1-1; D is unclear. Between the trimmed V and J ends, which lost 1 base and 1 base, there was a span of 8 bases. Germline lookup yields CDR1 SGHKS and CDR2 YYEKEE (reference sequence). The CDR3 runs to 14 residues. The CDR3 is CASSLSGPNTEAFF. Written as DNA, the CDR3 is TGTGCCAGCAGCTTGAGCGGGCCGAACACTGAAGCTTTCTTT. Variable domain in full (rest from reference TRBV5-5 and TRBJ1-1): DAGVTQSPTHLIKTRGQQVTLRCSPISGHKSVSWYQQVLGQGPQFIFQYYEKEERGRGNFPDRFSARQFPNYSSELNVNALLLGDSALYLCASSLSGPNTEAFFGQGTRLTVV.

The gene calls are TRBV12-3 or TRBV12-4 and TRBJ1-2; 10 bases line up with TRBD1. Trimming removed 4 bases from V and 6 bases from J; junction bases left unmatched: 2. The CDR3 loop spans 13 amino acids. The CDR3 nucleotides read TGTGCCAGCAGTTCCGGGACAGGGGATGGCTACACCTTC. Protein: CASSSGTGDGYTF.

CDR3 amino acids: CASSGAAFAEQYF. In DNA, the CDR3 is TGTGCCAGCAGCGGCGCGGCCTTTGCAGAGCAGTACTTC. The rearrangement links TRBV9 to TRBJ2-7; no firm D call. The V gene's germline CDR1 is SGDLS and CDR2 YYNGEE. The CDR3 is 13 amino acids. V was pared by 3 bases and J by 7 bases, with 14 bases between. Combining the CDR3 with reference TRBV9 and TRBJ2-7 gives the whole variable domain DSGVTQTPKHLITATGQRVTLRCSPRSGDLSVYWYQQSLDQGLQFLIQYYNGEERAKGNILERFSAQQFPDLHSELNLSSLELGDSALYFCASSGAAFAEQYFGPGTRLTVT.

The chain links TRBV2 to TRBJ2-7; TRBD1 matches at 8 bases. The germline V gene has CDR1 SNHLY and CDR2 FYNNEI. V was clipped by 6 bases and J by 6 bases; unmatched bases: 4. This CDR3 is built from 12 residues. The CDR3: CASRPDRAEQYF. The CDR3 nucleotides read TGTGCCAGCAGACCGGACAGGGCCGAGCAGTACTTC.

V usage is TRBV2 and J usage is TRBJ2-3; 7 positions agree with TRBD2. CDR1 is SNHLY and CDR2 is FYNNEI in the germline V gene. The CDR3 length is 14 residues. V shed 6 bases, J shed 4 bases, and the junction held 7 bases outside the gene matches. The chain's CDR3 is CASSREGPPDTQYF. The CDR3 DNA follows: TGTGCCAGCAGCAGGGAGGGCCCTCCAGATACGCAGTATTTT.

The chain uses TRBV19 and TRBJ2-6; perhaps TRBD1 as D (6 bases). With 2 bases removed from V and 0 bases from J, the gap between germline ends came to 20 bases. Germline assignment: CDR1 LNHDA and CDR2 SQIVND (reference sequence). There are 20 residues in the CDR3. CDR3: CASSILGQGSASSGANVLTF. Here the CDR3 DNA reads TGTGCCAGTAGTATATTGGGACAAGGGTCGGCTAGCTCTGGGGCCAACGTCCTGACTTTC.

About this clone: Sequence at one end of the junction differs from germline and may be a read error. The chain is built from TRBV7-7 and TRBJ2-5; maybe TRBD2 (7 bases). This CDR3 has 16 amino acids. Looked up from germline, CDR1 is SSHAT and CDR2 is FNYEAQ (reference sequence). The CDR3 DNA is TGTGCTAGCAGCAGGAGGGGGGGGGCTAGCCAAGAGACCCAGTACTTC. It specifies CASSRRGGASQETQYF. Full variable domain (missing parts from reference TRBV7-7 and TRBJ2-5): GAGVSQSPRYKVTKRGQDVTLRCDPISSHATLYWYQQALGQGPEFLTYFNYEAQPDKSGLPSDRFSAERPEGSISTLTIQRTEQRDSAMYRCASSRRGGASQETQYFGPGTRLLVL.

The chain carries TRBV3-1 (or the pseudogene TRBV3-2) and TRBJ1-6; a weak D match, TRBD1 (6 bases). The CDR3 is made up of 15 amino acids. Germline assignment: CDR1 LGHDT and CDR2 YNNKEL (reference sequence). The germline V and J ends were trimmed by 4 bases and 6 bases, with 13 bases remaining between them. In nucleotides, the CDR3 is TGTGCCAGCAGCCCCTGGACAGACGGTAATTCACCCCTCCACTTT. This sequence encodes CASSPWTDGNSPLHF.